A selection of T cell receptor beta chains follows, all from one sample in a study of CD8 T cells in ankylosing spondylitis. TCRdb fed the 5' RACE reads into MiXCR, producing one record per CDR3 protein. The sample lists around 430,000 distinct CDR3 sequences; roughly a sixth were seen once. Sequenced: blood, either unsorted or a sorted T cell fraction (not recorded which). These receptors all come from a male donor with ankylosing spondylitis. Each CDR3 is given with its conserved first and last residue. The D gene is left open where the match is weak. The size of a clone is reported for some rows only, either as once, few or many, or as a class for expanded clones.

V,D,J,size,DNA,CDR3
TRBV12-3/TRBV12-4,NA,TRBJ2-3,few,TGTGCCAGCAGAACCGGGTCCCCGCCCCATACGCAGTATTTT,CASRTGSPPHTQYF
TRBV20-1,TRBD2,TRBJ2-3,few,TGCAGTGCCAGACGGACTAGCGGGGGGGCTACAGATACGCAGTATTTT,CSARRTSGGATDTQYF
TRBV15,TRBD1,TRBJ2-7,NA,TGTGCCACCAGCAGCCGGGGACAGGGAACCTACGAGCAGTACTTC,CATSSRGQGTYEQYF
TRBV7-2,NA,TRBJ1-3,NA,TGTGCCAGCAGCTTAGCGCCAGTCCACTCTGGAAACACCATATATTTT,CASSLAPVHSGNTIYF
TRBV25-1,NA,TRBJ1-3,NA,TGTGCCACCTCCCACCTCGGGAAGGGCGACACCATATATTTT,CATSHLGKGDTIYF
TRBV5-1,NA,TRBJ2-6,many,TGCGCCAGCAGCCTCTCGCGGGTCAACTCTGGGGCCAACGTCCTGACTTTC,CASSLSRVNSGANVLTF
TRBV28,TRBD1,TRBJ2-2,NA,TGTGCCAGCAGTCCACCGGGACAGGGGGTGAACACCGGGGAGCTGTTTTTT,CASSPPGQGVNTGELFF
TRBV3-1,NA,TRBJ2-3,NA,TGTGCCAGCAGCCGCAAAGGGGGCACAGATACGCAGTATTTT,CASSRKGGTDTQYF
TRBV11-3,TRBD1,TRBJ2-2,few,TGTGCCAGCAGCCGAGGGGGCCACGGGGAGCTGTTTTTT,CASSRGGHGELFF
TRBV7-2,NA,TRBJ2-1,few,TGTGCCAGCAGCTTATTTCAGTCCTACAATGAGCAGTTCTTC,CASSLFQSYNEQFF
TRBV12-3/TRBV12-4,TRBD2,TRBJ2-1,many,TGTGCCAGCAGTTTCGAGCGGGGCTCCAATGAGCAGTTCTTC,CASSFERGSNEQFF
TRBV5-1,TRBD2,TRBJ2-3,NA,TGCGCCAGCAGTCGGACCGGGACTAGCGCAGATACGCAGTATTTT,CASSRTGTSADTQYF